Below, 18 T cell receptor beta chains from the same sample are listed, as sequenced in a study of technical replicates of blood from a few donors. This table comes from immunoSEQ multiplex PCR, and its TCRdb copy is limited to in-frame clones, with some not included. The data hold tens of thousands of clones, with around nine tenths observed a single time. Sample: T cells isolated from PBMCs. The receptors come from a human donor in good health.

The J gene is TRBJ2-3, the V gene TRBV6-6; D unclear. Germline V gene data show CDR1 as MNHNY and CDR2 as SVGAGI (reference sequence). The CDR3 contains 15 residues. V lost 2 bases and J 6 bases, leaving 15 bases between the germline ends. The CDR3 nucleotides are TGTGCCAGCAGTTACCCGGAACCCCCAGGCGATACGCAGTATTTT. It specifies CASSYPEPPGDTQYF.

This clone was recorded only once. The genes are TRBV28 and TRBJ1-4; TRBD1 agrees at 10 bases. CDR3 length equals 16 residues. V lost 4 bases, J lost 8 bases, and 10 bases stayed unmatched. Germline CDR1 MDHEN, CDR2 SYDVKM. The CDR3 is CASSSPGDRGWEKLFF. CDR3 DNA: TGTGCCAGCAGTTCCCCCGGGGACAGGGGATGGGAAAAACTGTTTTTT.

The genes are TRBV5-8 and TRBJ1-6; the D is unclear. Trimming shortened V by 4 bases and J by 8 bases, and 10 bases separated the two germline ends. Germline loops: CDR1 SGHTS, CDR2 YDEGEE. The CDR3 extends over 13 amino acids. As DNA, the CDR3 is TGTGCCAGCAGCGTTGGACTCTATTCACCCCTCCACTTT. It translates to CASSVGLYSPLHF. Full variable domain (outside the CDR3, taken from reference TRBV5-8 and TRBJ1-6): EAGVTQSPTHLIKTRGQQATLRCSPISGHTSVYWYQQALGLGLQFLLWYDEGEERNRGNFPPRFSGRQFPNYSSELNVNALELEDSALYLCASSVGLYSPLHFGNGTRLTVT.

The rearrangement links TRBV4-1 to TRBJ2-7; 10 nucleotides align to TRBD1. V lost 0 bases, J lost 5 bases, and 7 bases stayed unmatched. This CDR3 spans 16 amino acids. The germline CDR1 and CDR2 sequences are MGHRA and YSYEKL. CDR3 loop: CASSQDLGDRGHEQYF. The CDR3 DNA sequence: TGCGCCAGCAGCCAAGATCTTGGGGACAGGGGACACGAGCAGTACTTC.

V is TRBV10-3 and J is TRBJ2-3; 7 positions match TRBD1. Trimming cost V 10 bases and J 0 bases; bases outside gene matches: 13. From germline, CDR1 is ENHRY and CDR2 SYGVKD. There are 16 residues in the CDR3. This CDR3 is CATRLFRDSSTDTQYF. The CDR3 DNA sequence: TGTGCCACCCGTTTATTCCGGGACAGTAGCACAGATACGCAGTATTTT.

V usage is TRBV7-9 and J usage is TRBJ2-7; TRBD1 matches at 8 bases. The germline V gene encodes CDR1 SEHNR and CDR2 FQNEAQ (reference sequence). The CDR3 sequence is 16 residues long. Trimming took 2 bases from V and 3 from J; bases not matched to a gene: 9. Here the CDR3 DNA reads TGTGCCAGCAGCTTAATTCCAGGGGGCTACGACTACGAGCAGTACTTC. As protein: CASSLIPGGYDYEQYF.

The J gene is TRBJ2-7, the V gene TRBV10-2; 10 positions match TRBD2. The ends lost 8 bases at V and 0 bases at J; junction bases unmatched: 16. The CDR3 contains 18 residues. The germline CDR1 and CDR2 sequences are WSHSY and SAAADI. CDR3 amino acids: CASYSGPTSGAYSYEQYF. DNA of the CDR3: TGCGCCAGCTACAGCGGACCTACTAGCGGGGCTTACTCCTACGAGCAGTACTTC.

The chain recombines TRBV27 with TRBJ1-1; D gene ambiguous. Germline V gene lookup returns CDR1 MNHEY and CDR2 SMNVEV (reference sequence). The CDR3 runs 15 residues. V dropped 6 bases and J dropped 1 base, with 15 bases sitting between them. CDR3 nucleotides: TGTGCCAGCAGGAGGACGGGAAAGCCGAACACTGAAGCTTTCTTT. Protein: CASRRTGKPNTEAFF.

Judged by abundance, this clone is medium-sized. The chain is built from TRBV4-1 and TRBJ1-1, with D possibly TRBD1 on 5 matching bases. The CDR3 totals 14 residues. Trimming took 1 base from V and 9 from J, leaving 15 bases between them. CDR1 and CDR2 from the germline V gene are MGHRA and YSYEKL. The CDR3 loop is CASSQVLWGVQAFF. The CDR3 coding sequence is TGCGCCAGCAGCCAAGTACTTTGGGGGGTCCAAGCTTTCTTT.

The chain has TRBV6-5 and TRBJ1-5; D is unclear. This CDR3 has 14 residues. CDR1 and CDR2 (germline): MNHEY, SVGAGI. Trimming took off 6 bases at V and 1 base at J, with 10 bases between the two ends. As DNA, the CDR3 is TGTGCCAGCAGCCAGGCCTTAAGCAATCAGCCCCAGCATTTT. It codes for CASSQALSNQPQHF.

J is TRBJ2-7 and V is TRBV6-6, with TRBD1 matching 11 bases. The length of the CDR3 is 14 residues. V shed 7 bases, J shed 3 bases, and the junction held 5 bases outside the gene matches. The V gene's germline CDR1 is MNHNY and CDR2 SVGAGI (reference sequence). Here the CDR3 DNA reads TGTGCCAGCAACCCCGGGACAGGGGGCTACGAGCAGTACTTC. This encodes CASNPGTGGYEQYF.

The V gene is TRBV5-8, the J gene TRBJ2-1; TRBD2 is a possible D gene (5 bases). The CDR3 is 13 residues long. The V and J ends lost 3 bases and 16 bases respectively, with 20 bases between them. The germline gives CDR1 SGHTS, CDR2 YDEGEE. CDR3 region: CASSYPSGGPRFF. Written as DNA, the CDR3 is TGTGCCAGCAGCTATCCCTCTGGAGGCCCAAGATTCTTC.

The chain recombines TRBV29-1 with TRBJ2-1; 9 nucleotides match TRBD1. Germline lookup yields CDR1 SQVTM and CDR2 ANQGSEA. This CDR3 has 14 residues. V gave up 1 base and J gave up 7 bases; unmatched junction bases: 5. The CDR3 loop reads CSVEVGTGWNEQFF. In DNA, the CDR3 is TGCAGCGTTGAAGTGGGGACAGGGTGGAATGAGCAGTTCTTC.

This chain links TRBV2 with TRBJ1-3; 7 bases fit TRBD1. The J segment lost 8 bases and the V segment lost 3 bases, leaving 4 bases of the junction unmatched. This CDR3 is built from 13 residues. The germline CDR1 and CDR2 sequences are SNHLY and FYNNEI. The CDR3 reads CASSETGMDTIYF. CDR3 in DNA: TGTGCCAGCAGTGAGACAGGGATGGACACCATATATTTT.

The chain recombines TRBV2 with TRBJ1-5; no reliable D call. The CDR3 extends over 15 amino acids. Germline CDR1 and CDR2: SNHLY and FYNNEI. V was pared by 6 bases and J by 6 bases, with 18 bases between. The DNA of the CDR3 is TGTGCCAGCAGGGGAGGACTTCTAGCATCTCAGCCCCAGCATTTT. Amino acid sequence: CASRGGLLASQPQHF.

This clone appeared once. This chain joins TRBV7-3 and TRBJ1-2; the match to TRBD1 covers 12 bases. The V segment lost 3 bases and the J segment 8 bases; nucleotides outside the gene matches: 7. This CDR3 has 15 amino acids. The germline V gene has CDR1 SGHTA and CDR2 FQGTGA. The CDR3 nucleotides read TGTGCCAGCAGCTTGAATCCGGGACAGGGGGCCGGCTACACCTTC. This sequence encodes CASSLNPGQGAGYTF.

The genes are TRBV18 and TRBJ2-7, with a tentative D call TRBD1 (6 bases). Trimming stripped 2 bases from V and 1 base from J, with 9 bases between. Germline V gives CDR1 KGHSH, CDR2 LQKENI. This CDR3 contains 14 residues. The CDR3 reads CASSPGGSSYEQYF. In nucleotides, the CDR3 is TGTGCCAGCTCACCAGGGGGCTCGTCCTACGAGCAGTACTTC. The whole variable domain, remainder taken from reference TRBV18 and TRBJ2-7, is NAGVMQNPRHLVRRRGQEARLRCSPMKGHSHVYWYRQLPEEGLKFMVYLQKENIIDESGMPKERFSAEFPKEGPSILRIQQVVRGDSAAYFCASSPGGSSYEQYFGPGTRLTVT.

V usage is TRBV5-1 and J usage is TRBJ1-1, with 10 bases identical to TRBD1. CDR1 and CDR2 from the germline V gene are SGHRS and YFSETQ. Trimming cost V 6 bases and J 1 base; bases outside gene matches: 6. The CDR3 length is 15 residues. CDR3 sequence: CASKGQGMWNTEAFF. CDR3 sequence (DNA): TGCGCCAGCAAGGGACAGGGGATGTGGAACACTGAAGCTTTCTTT. Looking up the rest from reference TRBV5-1 and TRBJ1-1 gives the full variable domain: KAGVTQTPRYLIKTRGQQVTLSCSPISGHRSVSWYQQTPGQGLQFLFEYFSETQRNKGNFPGRFSGRQFSNSRSEMNVSTLELGDSALYLCASKGQGMWNTEAFFGQGTRLTVV.